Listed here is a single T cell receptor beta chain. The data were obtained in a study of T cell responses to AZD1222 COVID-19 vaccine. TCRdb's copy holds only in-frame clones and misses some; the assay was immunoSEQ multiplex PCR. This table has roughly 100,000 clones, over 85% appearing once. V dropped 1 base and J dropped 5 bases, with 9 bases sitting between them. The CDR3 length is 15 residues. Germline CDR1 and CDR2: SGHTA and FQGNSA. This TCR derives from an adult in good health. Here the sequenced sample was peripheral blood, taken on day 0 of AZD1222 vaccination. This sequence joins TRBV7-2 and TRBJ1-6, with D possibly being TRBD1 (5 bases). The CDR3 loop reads CASSLGGTDNSPLHF. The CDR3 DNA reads TGTGCCAGCAGCTTAGGCGGGACGGATAATTCACCCCTCCACTTT.